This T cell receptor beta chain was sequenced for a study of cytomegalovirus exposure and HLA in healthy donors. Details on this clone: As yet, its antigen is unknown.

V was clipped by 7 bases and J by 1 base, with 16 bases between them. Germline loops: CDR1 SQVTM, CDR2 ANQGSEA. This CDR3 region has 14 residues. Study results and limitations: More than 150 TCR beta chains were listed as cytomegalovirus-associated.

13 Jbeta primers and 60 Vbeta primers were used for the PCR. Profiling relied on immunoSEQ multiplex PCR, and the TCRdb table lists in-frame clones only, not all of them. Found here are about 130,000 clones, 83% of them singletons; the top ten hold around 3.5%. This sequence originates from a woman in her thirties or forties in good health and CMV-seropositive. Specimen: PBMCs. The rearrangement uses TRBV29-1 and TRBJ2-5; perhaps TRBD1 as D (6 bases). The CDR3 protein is CSALDSHFQETQYF. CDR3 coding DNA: TGCAGCGCGCTGGACAGTCACTTCCAAGAGACCCAGTACTTC.